This entry lists 29 T cell receptor beta chains sequenced from one sample in a study of shared clonotypes between healthy human individuals. As defined, naive CD8 cells were CD45RO-negative and positively selected for CCR7, with terminally differentiated effector memory CD45RA+ cells excluded. TCRdb's table, derived via immunoSEQ multiplex PCR, lists solely in-frame clones and lacks some. The data contain around 2.1 million clones, about 92% of them singletons. The sample comprised naive CD8+ T cells from PBMCs. These TCRs come from a young man in good health. Some clones in this sample may be carry-over from other donors' samples.

The J gene is TRBJ2-3, the V gene TRBV27; 14 bases are shared with TRBD2. Trimming cost V 4 bases and J 4 bases; bases outside gene matches: 28. Per germline, CDR1 MNHEY and CDR2 SMNVEV (reference sequence). This CDR3 region has 24 residues. The CDR3 sequence: CASSSPPGTGGVGLAGGLADTQYF. DNA of the CDR3: TGTGCCAGCAGTTCGCCACCCGGGACAGGGGGCGTTGGACTAGCGGGAGGTTTGGCAGATACGCAGTATTTT.

This rearrangement joins TRBV27 to TRBJ2-2, with D uncertain. The V gene lost 0 bases and the J gene lost 6 bases, with 8 bases spanning the gap. The CDR3 contains 14 residues. Germline CDR1 MNHEY, CDR2 SMNVEV (reference sequence). The CDR3 protein is CASSLSGSAGELFF. For the CDR3, the DNA is TGTGCCAGCAGTTTATCCGGTTCTGCCGGGGAGCTGTTTTTT.

The gene calls are TRBV28 and TRBJ1-1; D remains unclear. V dropped 5 bases and J dropped 5 bases, with 18 bases sitting between them. There are 15 residues in the CDR3. Germline CDR1 is MDHEN and CDR2 is SYDVKM. This CDR3 is CASSPPPSTTTEAFF. CDR3 sequence (DNA): TGTGCCAGCAGTCCACCGCCCAGCACCACAACTGAAGCTTTCTTT.

This clone was seen just once. The V and J genes are TRBV6-4 and TRBJ1-2; no firm D call. The CDR3 totals 15 residues. Looked up from germline, CDR1 is MRHNA and CDR2 is SNTAGT. Trimming removed 4 bases at V and 3 bases at J, with 15 bases between. CDR3 DNA sequence: TGTGCCAGCAGTGTCTCGGCCGGACTCTACTATGGCTACACCTTC. The encoded protein is CASSVSAGLYYGYTF.

This chain links TRBV7-9 with TRBJ2-5; maybe TRBD2 (5 bases). The CDR3 totals 15 residues. The V end lost 2 bases, the J end lost 0 bases, and 10 bases lay between the germline ends. CDR1 SEHNR and CDR2 FQNEAQ come from the germline V gene (reference sequence). In nucleotides, the CDR3 is TGTGCCAGCAGCTTACGGACGGGAAACCAAGAGACCCAGTACTTC. Its translation: CASSLRTGNQETQYF.

This chain links TRBV9 with TRBJ2-7; D might be TRBD1 or TRBD2, each matching 5 bases. Germline values: CDR1 SGDLS, CDR2 YYNGEE. This CDR3 spans 16 amino acids. V lost 3 bases and J lost 2, with 18 bases in between. The CDR3 spells CASSGGLGPTAYEQYF. The CDR3 DNA reads as TGTGCCAGCAGCGGGGGGTTGGGACCGACCGCCTACGAGCAGTACTTC.

The V and J genes are TRBV11-2 and TRBJ1-2; TRBD1 aligns across 9 bases. The J segment lost 8 bases and the V segment lost 1 base, leaving 2 bases of the junction unmatched. The CDR3 loop spans 13 amino acids. CDR1 is SGHAT and CDR2 is FQNNGV in the germline V gene. The CDR3 reads CASSLGTGVGYTF. The CDR3 region has the DNA TGTGCCAGCAGCTTAGGGACAGGGGTCGGCTACACCTTC.

The chain couples TRBV7-9 to TRBJ2-3; perhaps TRBD1 as D (7 bases). Trimming took off 5 bases at V and 4 bases at J, with 16 bases between the two ends. This CDR3 is 15 amino acids long. Germline CDR1 reads SEHNR; CDR2 reads FQNEAQ (reference sequence). The chain's CDR3 is CASSLVPRGADTQYF. CDR3 bases: TGTGCCAGCAGCCTTGTACCCAGGGGGGCAGATACGCAGTATTTT. Full variable domain (missing parts from reference TRBV7-9 and TRBJ2-3): DTGVSQNPRHKITKRGQNVTFRCDPISEHNRLYWYRQTLGQGPEFLTYFQNEAQLEKSRLLSDRFSAERPKGSFSTLEIQRTEQGDSAMYLCASSLVPRGADTQYFGPGTRLTVL.

This chain links TRBV6-1 with TRBJ1-1, with 8 bases that match TRBD1. CDR3 size: 11 residues. J lost 5 bases, V lost 9 bases, and 2 bases had no gene match. From germline, CDR1 is MNHNS and CDR2 SASEGT. Here the CDR3 DNA reads TGTGCCAGACAGGGGGGAACTGAAGCTTTCTTT. It specifies CARQGGTEAFF.

CDR3 protein: CASSLLPVTGELFF. CDR3 in DNA: TGTGCCAGCAGTCTCCTCCCCGTCACCGGGGAGCTGTTTTTT. This chain connects TRBV27 to TRBJ2-2; D gene unclear. Germline V lookup: CDR1 MNHEY, CDR2 SMNVEV (reference sequence). CDR3 size: 14 residues. Trimming removed 5 bases at V and 4 bases at J, with 11 bases between.

The V gene is TRBV15, the J gene TRBJ2-5; TRBD2 matches at 9 bases. The CDR3 runs 20 residues. The trim removed 2 bases at V and 2 bases at J, leaving 18 bases unmatched. The germline CDR1 and CDR2 sequences are LNHNV and YYDKDF (reference sequence). The CDR3 DNA reads TGTGCCACCAGCAGAACTGACGCGGGAGGGTACTACACCCCACAAGAGACCCAGTACTTC. This sequence encodes CATSRTDAGGYYTPQETQYF.

The chain links TRBV19 to TRBJ1-1; D may be TRBD1 (6 bases). V lost 7 bases and J lost 2, with 14 bases in between. Looked up from germline, CDR1 is LNHDA and CDR2 is SQIVND (reference sequence). The CDR3 has 14 amino acids. CDR3 nucleotides: TGTGCCAGTATTCTAGGGACACCCAACACTGAAGCTTTCTTT. Translated, it gives CASILGTPNTEAFF.

This clone was seen a few times. V is TRBV2 and J is TRBJ1-5; D not resolved. The CDR3 contains 14 residues. The V and J ends lost 3 bases and 3 bases respectively, with 9 bases between them. The germline V gene encodes CDR1 SNHLY and CDR2 FYNNEI. Here the CDR3 DNA reads TGTGCCAGCAGTGATCTAGGGATCAATCAGCCCCAGCATTTT. It specifies CASSDLGINQPQHF.

The chain carries TRBV19 and TRBJ2-1; D is perhaps TRBD1 or TRBD2 (5 bases each). CDR1 is LNHDA, CDR2 SQIVND, per germline (reference sequence). V lost 6 bases to trimming and J lost 9 bases, with 9 bases between them. CDR3 length equals 11 residues. This CDR3 is CASRWGSEQFF. The DNA of the CDR3 is TGTGCCAGTAGGTGGGGGAGTGAGCAGTTCTTC.

The rearrangement links TRBV11-1 to TRBJ2-4; the match to TRBD2 covers 11 bases. Germline CDR1 is SGHAT and CDR2 is FQDESV (reference sequence). This CDR3 comprises 16 residues. Germline trimming cut 3 bases from V and 3 bases from J; bases unmatched to any gene: 4. The CDR3 DNA sequence: TGTGCCAGCAGCTTGACTAGCGGGATGGGCAAAAACATTCAGTACTTC. It specifies CASSLTSGMGKNIQYF.

J is TRBJ2-2 and V is TRBV4-1; no firm D call. V lost 3 bases to trimming and J lost 0 bases, with 8 bases between them. This CDR3 has 15 residues. CDR1 is MGHRA and CDR2 is YSYEKL in the germline V gene. The CDR3 sequence is CASSHLITNTGELFF. For the CDR3, the DNA is TGCGCCAGCAGCCACCTCATAACGAACACCGGGGAGCTGTTTTTT.

The chain is built from TRBV6-1 and TRBJ2-7; tentative D call: TRBD1 (6 bases). Trimming cost V 8 bases and J 7 bases, with 15 bases left between them. This CDR3 has 12 amino acids. Germline CDR1 is MNHNS and CDR2 is SASEGT. CDR3 nucleotide sequence: TGTGCCAGCGATATACAGGGTAGGGAGCAGTACTTC. Residues: CASDIQGREQYF.

The V and J genes are TRBV18 and TRBJ1-1; D is undetermined. The germline CDR1 and CDR2 sequences are KGHSH and LQKENI. This CDR3 has 16 amino acids. Trimming removed 5 bases at V and 0 bases at J, with 16 bases between. The CDR3 protein is CASSSSQRVMNTEAFF. The CDR3 DNA follows: TGTGCCAGCTCATCATCCCAGCGGGTCATGAACACTGAAGCTTTCTTT.

The chain employs TRBV9 and TRBJ2-2, with D possibly TRBD2 on 5 matching bases. In germline, CDR1 is SGDLS, CDR2 YYNGEE. This CDR3 has 16 amino acids. V gave up 0 bases and J gave up 5 bases, with 14 bases separating them. CDR3 coding DNA: TGTGCCAGCAGCGTAGTACAATTCAGAGGGACCGGGGAGCTGTTTTTT. It specifies CASSVVQFRGTGELFF.

V usage is TRBV13 and J usage is TRBJ1-1, with 7 bases that match TRBD1. Germline loops: CDR1 PRHDT, CDR2 FYEKMQ (reference sequence). V lost 2 bases and J lost 4; bases outside the gene matches: 19. CDR3 length equals 19 residues. CDR3 bases: TGTGCCAGCAGCTTACCCCCGGGACAGTCTAAATACCTAGGCACTGAAGCTTTCTTT. Its translation: CASSLPPGQSKYLGTEAFF.

The chain links TRBV9 to TRBJ1-1; D is perhaps TRBD1 (5 bases). Between the trimmed V and J ends, which lost 0 bases and 3 bases, there was a span of 9 bases. This CDR3 is 14 amino acids long. CDR1 and CDR2 from the germline V gene are SGDLS and YYNGEE. CDR3 nucleotides: TGTGCCAGCAGCGTAGATGGGGGGGACACTGAAGCTTTCTTT. Its protein product is CASSVDGGDTEAFF.

V gene TRBV5-6 combines with J gene TRBJ2-1, with 8 nucleotides matching TRBD2. The CDR3 extends over 15 amino acids. From germline, CDR1 is SGHDT and CDR2 YYEEEE. Unmatched junction bases numbered 8, after V lost 7 bases and J lost 2 bases. The CDR3 here is CASARAGGPYNEQFF. DNA of the CDR3: TGTGCCAGCGCCCGGGCGGGAGGACCCTACAATGAGCAGTTCTTC.

This clone was seen once. The CDR3 DNA is TGTGCCAGCACCACGGGGAGGGGGGACACTGAAGCTTTCTTT. It is translated as CASTTGRGDTEAFF. V and J are TRBV28 and TRBJ1-1; D is possibly TRBD1 (6 bases). Germline V gene lookup returns CDR1 MDHEN and CDR2 SYDVKM. The V end was cut by 7 bases, the J end by 3 bases, with 15 bases between. The CDR3 totals 14 residues.

V usage is TRBV27 and J usage is TRBJ1-1, with 7 positions matching TRBD1. The CDR3 loop spans 15 amino acids. With 5 bases clipped from V and 0 bases from J, the junction kept 6 bases outside the gene matches. Looked up from germline, CDR1 is MNHEY and CDR2 is SMNVEV (reference sequence). The CDR3, as DNA: TGTGCCAGCAGTCCCGACAGGGACTTGAACACTGAAGCTTTCTTT. Residues: CASSPDRDLNTEAFF.

The V call is TRBV6-1, the J call TRBJ1-5; D possibly corresponds to TRBD1 (5 bases). Germline lookup yields CDR1 MNHNS and CDR2 SASEGT. V was pared by 2 bases and J by 5 bases, with 16 bases between. CDR3 length: 16 residues. The DNA of the CDR3 is TGTGCCAGCAGTGAAAGGTATCATCAGGGTGATCAGCCCCAGCATTTT. Amino acid sequence: CASSERYHQGDQPQHF.

The genes are TRBV29-1 and TRBJ2-3; 14 bases line up with TRBD2. The CDR3 runs 16 residues. J gave up 3 bases and V 3 bases, and 5 bases lay outside the gene matches. Germline V gene sequence: CDR1 SQVTM, CDR2 ANQGSEA. DNA for the CDR3: TGCAGCGTTGAGGAGACTAGCGGGAGGGGAACAGATACGCAGTATTTT. Its translation: CSVEETSGRGTDTQYF.

The V and J genes are TRBV13 and TRBJ1-2; 7 bases line up with TRBD1. With V trimmed by 4 bases and J by 6 bases, 2 bases remained unmatched. This CDR3 is 12 amino acids long. Germline V CDR1 and CDR2: PRHDT, FYEKMQ (reference sequence). The CDR3 region has the DNA TGTGCCAGCAGCTCGGACAGGAATGGCTACACCTTC. It is translated as CASSSDRNGYTF. The whole variable domain, filled in from reference TRBV13 and TRBJ1-2, reads AAGVIQSPRHLIKEKRETATLKCYPIPRHDTVYWYQQGPGQDPQFLISFYEKMQSDKGSIPDRFSAQQFSDYHSELNMSSLELGDSALYFCASSSDRNGYTFGSGTRLTVV.

The gene calls are TRBV29-1 and TRBJ2-3; 7 bases are a match to TRBD1. CDR3 size: 14 residues. CDR1 is SQVTM and CDR2 is ANQGSEA in the germline V gene. Germline trimming cut 7 bases from V and 3 bases from J; bases unmatched to any gene: 10. CDR3 sequence (DNA): TGCAGCGGAAAAGAGGGGGCAGGGACAGATACGCAGTATTTT. Translating gives CSGKEGAGTDTQYF.

The V call is TRBV7-9, the J call TRBJ2-1; D may be TRBD2 (5 bases). The germline V and J ends were trimmed by 5 bases and 7 bases, with 15 bases remaining between them. The CDR3 is made up of 14 amino acids. Germline loops: CDR1 SEHNR, CDR2 FQNEAQ (reference sequence). In DNA, the CDR3 is TGTGCCAGCAGCCCTTGGACTCGCTTGAATGAGCAGTTCTTC. Its translation: CASSPWTRLNEQFF.